Below are 26 T cell receptor beta chains sequenced from a single sample in a study of blood T cell repertoires in COVID-19. Using immunoSEQ multiplex PCR, the repertoire was profiled, and TCRdb retains in-frame clones only, with some absent. This table holds about 270,000 clones, approximately 86% found once. The sequenced material came from PBMCs or T cells enriched from blood (not recorded which). The receptors were sampled from a woman younger than 30 who had recovered from COVID-19.

The J gene is TRBJ2-3, the V gene TRBV28, with 8 bases fitting TRBD1. In germline, CDR1 is MDHEN, CDR2 SYDVKM. Unmatched junction bases numbered 5, after V lost 4 bases and J lost 2 bases. This CDR3 comprises 15 residues. In DNA form, the CDR3 reads TGTGCCAGCAGTTACGGGACAGGAAACACAGATACGCAGTATTTT. Translation gives CASSYGTGNTDTQYF.

The chain joins TRBV30 to TRBJ1-2; 7 bases agree with TRBD1. Germline loops: CDR1 GTSNPN, CDR2 SVGIG (reference sequence). After removal of 1 base from V and 5 bases from J, the junction contained 13 bases not matched to a gene. The CDR3 is made up of 16 amino acids. CDR3 coding DNA: TGTGCCTGGAGTGCCCTCCGGGACAGCGCAATTTATGGCTACACCTTC. As protein: CAWSALRDSAIYGYTF.

The chain uses TRBV7-8 and TRBJ2-1, with TRBD2 identical over 8 bases. Unmatched junction bases numbered 14, after V lost 5 bases and J lost 8 bases. The CDR3 is made up of 16 amino acids. Germline CDR1 reads SGHVS; CDR2 reads FQNEAQ. The CDR3 sequence is CASSILLGLAHDEQFF. DNA for the CDR3: TGTGCCAGCAGCATCTTACTCGGACTAGCCCACGATGAGCAGTTCTTC.

This chain connects TRBV23-1 to TRBJ2-7; 11 positions agree with TRBD1. TRBV23-1 is noted as an ORF with a role that remains uncertain. The trim removed 0 bases at V and 4 bases at J, leaving 2 bases unmatched. The CDR3 is made up of 15 amino acids. The CDR3 protein is CASSQSGQGAYEQYF. CDR3 sequence (DNA): TGCGCCAGCAGTCAATCAGGACAGGGGGCTTACGAGCAGTACTTC.

The J gene is TRBJ2-1, the V gene TRBV7-2; 15 bases agree with TRBD2. This CDR3 is built from 17 residues. V dropped 6 bases and J dropped 2; count of bases not matched to a gene: 5. Germline V gene sequence: CDR1 SGHTA, CDR2 FQGNSA. The CDR3 nucleotides read TGTGCCAGCAGTAGGACTAGCGGGGGGGCCGCCTACAATGAGCAGTTCTTC. Translation gives CASSRTSGGAAYNEQFF.

CDR3 in DNA: TGTGCCAGCAGTCGACAGGCTAATGAAAAACTGTTTTTT. Protein: CASSRQANEKLFF. The chain joins TRBV6-5 to TRBJ1-4, with a tentative D call TRBD1 (6 bases). The ends were cut back, 5 bases at V and 3 bases at J, with 7 bases in the middle. The CDR3 contains 13 residues. Germline-derived CDR1 and CDR2 are MNHEY and SVGAGI.

The V call is TRBV11-2, the J call TRBJ2-2; tentative D call: TRBD2 (6 bases). CDR3 length: 17 amino acids. Germline CDR1 is SGHAT and CDR2 is FQNNGV. With 5 bases removed from V and 9 bases from J, the gap between germline ends came to 25 bases. DNA for the CDR3: TGTGCCAGCAGCCCATTATGGCGGGCGGGGCCTCGGAGGGAGCTGTTTTTT. Protein product: CASSPLWRAGPRRELFF. The whole variable domain, remainder taken from reference TRBV11-2 and TRBJ2-2, is EAGVAQSPRYKIIEKRQSVAFWCNPISGHATLYWYQQILGQGPKLLIQFQNNGVVDDSQLPKDRFSAERLKGVDSTLKIQPAKLEDSAVYLCASSPLWRAGPRRELFFGEGSRLTVL.

The gene calls are TRBV6-5 and TRBJ2-2; 7 bases match TRBD1. Per germline, CDR1 MNHEY and CDR2 SVGAGI. The CDR3 consists of 15 residues. The ends lost 10 bases at V and 6 bases at J; junction bases unmatched: 14. Written as DNA, the CDR3 is TGTGCCACCCAGGGACAGACGAAATCCCCCGGGGAGCTGTTTTTT. It is translated as CATQGQTKSPGELFF.

The rearrangement uses TRBV6-5 and TRBJ1-1, with 7 nucleotides matching TRBD1. Germline trimming cut 8 bases from V and 0 bases from J; bases unmatched to any gene: 6. Per germline, CDR1 MNHEY and CDR2 SVGAGI. The CDR3 has 14 residues. CDR3 bases: TGTGCCAGCCAAGACAGGGCTGTGAACACTGAAGCTTTCTTT. Translated: CASQDRAVNTEAFF.

The rearrangement uses TRBV3-1 (or the pseudogene TRBV3-2) and TRBJ2-7; 11 nucleotides line up with TRBD2. Trimming took 1 base from V and 5 from J; bases not matched to a gene: 10. CDR1 and CDR2 from the germline V gene are LGHDT and YNNKEL (reference sequence). CDR3 length: 17 residues. DNA of the CDR3: TGTGCCAGCAGCCAAGGGATAGCGGGAGGGCCGGTTAACGAGCAGTACTTC. Translating it yields CASSQGIAGGPVNEQYF.

The chain recombines TRBV7-9 with TRBJ2-1; 12 bases align to TRBD1. The CDR3 extends over 18 amino acids. The ends lost 6 bases at V and 7 bases at J; junction bases unmatched: 16. CDR1 is SEHNR, CDR2 FQNEAQ, per germline (reference sequence). The CDR3 nucleotides are TGTGCCAGCAGTCGAACGACCCGGGGACAGGGGGCGCGAAATGAGCAGTTCTTC. This translates into CASSRTTRGQGARNEQFF.

This sequence joins TRBV7-9 and TRBJ2-5, with 11 bases identical to TRBD1. Per the germline V gene, CDR1 is SEHNR and CDR2 is FQNEAQ (reference sequence). There are 16 residues in the CDR3. J was trimmed by 6 bases and V by 5 bases; bases with no gene match: 11. As DNA, the CDR3 is TGTGCCAGCAGCCCCGCGGACAGGGGGCGGGGAAAGACCCAGTACTTC. It yields the protein CASSPADRGRGKTQYF.

The chain uses TRBV20-1 and TRBJ1-2; D is uncertain. The CDR3 is 11 amino acids. The germline V gene has CDR1 DFQATT and CDR2 SNEGSKA (reference sequence). Trimming pared 3 bases from V and 4 bases from J, leaving 6 bases between. CDR3 nucleotide sequence: TGCAGTGCTAGGGTCAGCTATGGCTACACCTTC. This gives the protein CSARVSYGYTF.

V usage is TRBV4-2 and J usage is TRBJ2-1; 12 bases are shared with TRBD2. Trimming at V came to 3 bases and at J to 3 bases, leaving 3 bases not matched to a gene. Germline loops: CDR1 LGHNA, CDR2 YNFKEQ. The CDR3 spans 16 residues. In DNA form, the CDR3 reads TGTGCCAGCAGCCATGGACTAGCGGGGTACTACAATGAGCAGTTCTTC. Its protein product is CASSHGLAGYYNEQFF.

The chain joins TRBV18 to TRBJ1-5; no clear D. Germline V gives CDR1 KGHSH, CDR2 LQKENI. The CDR3 spans 13 residues. The V gene lost 5 bases and the J gene lost 1 base, with 6 bases spanning the gap. The CDR3 region is CASSTESNQPQHF. CDR3 nucleotides: TGTGCCAGCTCAACGGAGAGCAATCAGCCCCAGCATTTT.

This clone was detected only once. The J gene is TRBJ1-6, the V gene TRBV11-2; D is possibly TRBD1 (5 bases). CDR1 is SGHAT and CDR2 is FQNNGV in the germline V gene. This CDR3 has 16 amino acids. V was clipped by 0 bases and J by 8 bases, with 14 bases between them. The CDR3 is CASSLDRGRGDSPLHF. In DNA form, the CDR3 reads TGTGCCAGCAGCTTAGATCGTGGGAGGGGAGATTCACCCCTCCACTTT.

V is TRBV5-3 and J is TRBJ1-5; 7 bases are shared with TRBD1. TRBV5-3 is an ORF for which the function is uncertain. CDR3 size: 14 residues. Trimming at V came to 7 bases and at J to 4 bases, leaving 8 bases not matched to a gene. CDR3: CARWNDRANQPQHF. The CDR3 nucleotides read TGTGCCAGATGGAACGACAGGGCTAATCAGCCCCAGCATTTT.

The chain combines TRBV29-1 with TRBJ2-7; D is perhaps TRBD2 (6 bases). Trimming left V 5 bases short and J 0 bases short, with 14 bases between. CDR3 length: 14 amino acids. Germline-derived CDR1 and CDR2 are SQVTM and ANQGSEA. The CDR3 here is CSVWVGEASYEQYF. CDR3 DNA: TGCAGCGTTTGGGTCGGGGAGGCCTCCTACGAGCAGTACTTC.

The genes are TRBV28 and TRBJ1-4; 7 positions match TRBD1. V shed 6 bases and J 5 bases; nucleotides not matched to a gene: 6. The CDR3 spans 14 residues. Looked up from germline, CDR1 is MDHEN and CDR2 is SYDVKM. CDR3 sequence reads: CASRLDRLNEKLFF. The DNA for the CDR3 is TGTGCCAGCAGGTTGGACAGGCTCAATGAAAAACTGTTTTTT.

The V call is TRBV27, the J call TRBJ1-5; a possible D gene is TRBD1 (6 bases). Trimming removed 7 bases from V and 4 bases from J, with 11 bases in between. This CDR3 contains 13 residues. The germline V gene has CDR1 MNHEY and CDR2 SMNVEV (reference sequence). The CDR3 region has the DNA TGTGCCAGCACTCAGGGGACAAATCAGCCCCAGCATTTT. This gives the protein CASTQGTNQPQHF.

The J gene is TRBJ2-5, the V gene TRBV9, with 11 bases lining up with TRBD2. Germline V lookup: CDR1 SGDLS, CDR2 YYNGEE. V was pared by 4 bases and J by 1 base, with 9 bases of the junction left unmatched. There are 17 residues in the CDR3. CDR3 sequence (DNA): TGTGCCAGCAGCCCGCCTCTAGCGGGAGGTATCCAAGAGACCCAGTACTTC. This sequence encodes CASSPPLAGGIQETQYF.

The genes are TRBV19 and TRBJ1-3, with TRBD1 as a possible D gene (5 bases). Per germline, CDR1 LNHDA and CDR2 SQIVND (reference sequence). The V end was cut by 3 bases, the J end by 0 bases, with 9 bases between. The CDR3 runs 15 residues. This CDR3 is CASSIGALSGNTIYF. For the CDR3, the DNA is TGTGCCAGTAGTATTGGGGCACTCTCTGGAAACACCATATATTTT.

This sequence joins TRBV7-2 and TRBJ2-2; possibly TRBD2 for D (7 bases). The CDR3 loop spans 15 amino acids. With 3 bases removed from V and 5 bases from J, the gap between germline ends came to 13 bases. Per germline, CDR1 SGHTA and CDR2 FQGNSA. The CDR3 is CASSLSGGVTGELFF. For the CDR3, the DNA is TGTGCCAGCAGCTTGTCGGGGGGCGTTACCGGGGAGCTGTTTTTT.

In regard to this clone: One end of the junction is discordant with germline, which a read error may explain. The CDR3 coding sequence is TGTGCCAGCAGCTTATGGGCCTTCCAGAACACTGAAGCTTTCTTT. Translated, it gives CASSLWAFQNTEAFF. J is TRBJ1-1 and V is TRBV27, with D unclear. Germline assignment: CDR1 MNHEY and CDR2 SMNVEV (reference sequence). CDR3 length: 15 amino acids.

Comment on this clone: One junction end disagrees with the germline gene, perhaps due to a read error. The chain links TRBV10-1 to TRBJ1-1; 9 bases are a match to TRBD1. The CDR3 length is 13 residues. Germline CDR1 is WNHNN and CDR2 is SYGVQD (reference sequence). The CDR3 coding sequence is TGCGCCAGCAATGAGGACAGGGGCACTGAAGCTTTCTTT. Translation: CASNEDRGTEAFF.

The V gene is TRBV19, the J gene TRBJ2-1; TRBD2 matches 11 bases. CDR3 length equals 14 residues. The germline gives CDR1 LNHDA, CDR2 SQIVND (reference sequence). Trimming at V came to 7 bases and at J to 5 bases, leaving 4 bases not matched to a gene. For the CDR3, the DNA is TGTGCCAGTAACCTAGCGGGGGGTGACAATGAGCAGTTCTTC. Translated: CASNLAGGDNEQFF.